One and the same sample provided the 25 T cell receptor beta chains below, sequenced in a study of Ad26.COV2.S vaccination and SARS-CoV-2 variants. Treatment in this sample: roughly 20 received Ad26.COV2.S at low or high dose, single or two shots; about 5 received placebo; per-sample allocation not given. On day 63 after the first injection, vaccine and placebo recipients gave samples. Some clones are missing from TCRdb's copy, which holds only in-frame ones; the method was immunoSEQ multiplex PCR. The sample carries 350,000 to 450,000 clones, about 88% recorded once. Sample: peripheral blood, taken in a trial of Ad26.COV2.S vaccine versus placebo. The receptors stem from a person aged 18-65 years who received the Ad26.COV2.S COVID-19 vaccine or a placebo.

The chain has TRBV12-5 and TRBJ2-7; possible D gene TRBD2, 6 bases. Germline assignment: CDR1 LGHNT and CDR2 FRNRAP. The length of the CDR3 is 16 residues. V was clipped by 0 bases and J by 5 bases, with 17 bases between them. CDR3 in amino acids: CASGLVSPSGLHEQYF. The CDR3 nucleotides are TGTGCTAGTGGTTTGGTCTCCCCCTCGGGACTCCACGAGCAGTACTTC. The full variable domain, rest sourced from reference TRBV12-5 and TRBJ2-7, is DARVTQTPRHKVTEMGQEVTMRCQPILGHNTVFWYRQTMMQGLELLAYFRNRAPLDDSGMPKDRFSAEMPDATLATLKIQPSEPRDSAVYFCASGLVSPSGLHEQYFGPGTRLTVT.

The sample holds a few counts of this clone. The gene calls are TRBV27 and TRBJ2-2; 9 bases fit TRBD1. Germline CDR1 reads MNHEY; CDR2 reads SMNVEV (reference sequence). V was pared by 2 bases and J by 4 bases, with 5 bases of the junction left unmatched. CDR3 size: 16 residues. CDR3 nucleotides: TGTGCCAGCAGTTTAGATTGGGACAGGGCCACCGGGGAGCTGTTTTTT. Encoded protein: CASSLDWDRATGELFF.

The CDR3, as DNA: TGCGCCAGCAGCCTGGGACACTCCACAGATACGCAGTATTTT. Translation gives CASSLGHSTDTQYF. The V call is TRBV5-1, the J call TRBJ2-3; tentatively, D is TRBD1 (6 bases). Trimming removed 4 bases at V and 2 bases at J, with 11 bases between. The CDR3 extends over 14 amino acids. Looked up from germline, CDR1 is SGHRS and CDR2 is YFSETQ. The full variable domain, completed using reference TRBV5-1 and TRBJ2-3, is KAGVTQTPRYLIKTRGQQVTLSCSPISGHRSVSWYQQTPGQGLQFLFEYFSETQRNKGNFPGRFSGRQFSNSRSEMNVSTLELGDSALYLCASSLGHSTDTQYFGPGTRLTVL.

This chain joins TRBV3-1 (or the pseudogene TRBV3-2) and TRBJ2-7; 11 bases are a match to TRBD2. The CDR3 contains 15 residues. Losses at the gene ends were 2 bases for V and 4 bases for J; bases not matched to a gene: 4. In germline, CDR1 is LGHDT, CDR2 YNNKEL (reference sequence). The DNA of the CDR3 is TGTGCCAGCAGCCAAACTAGCGGGAGTCGTTACGAGCAGTACTTC. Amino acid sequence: CASSQTSGSRYEQYF.

The CDR3 nucleotides are TGTGCCAGCAGCGCTGACAGGGTCCGTTCACCCCTCCACTTT. The encoded protein is CASSADRVRSPLHF. The chain employs TRBV11-1 and TRBJ1-6; TRBD1 matches at 7 bases. This CDR3 comprises 14 residues. Looked up from germline, CDR1 is SGHAT and CDR2 is FQDESV (reference sequence). Germline trimming cut 5 bases from V and 9 bases from J; bases unmatched to any gene: 7.

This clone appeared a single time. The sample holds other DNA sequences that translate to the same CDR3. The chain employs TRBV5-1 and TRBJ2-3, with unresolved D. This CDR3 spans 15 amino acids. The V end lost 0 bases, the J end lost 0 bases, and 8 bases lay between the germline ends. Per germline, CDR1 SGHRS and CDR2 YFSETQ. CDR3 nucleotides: TGCGCCAGCAGCTTGGCCGGTGCTAGCACAGATACGCAGTATTTT. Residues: CASSLAGASTDTQYF.

CDR3 bases: TGCGCCAGCAGCTTGGGATCAGGGGGAGAGTCACCCCTCCACTTT. Translation: CASSLGSGGESPLHF. The chain employs TRBV5-1 and TRBJ1-6, with TRBD1 matching 7 bases. The V and J ends lost 0 bases and 10 bases, in that order; junction bases with no gene match: 7. This CDR3 has 15 residues. Germline CDR1 SGHRS, CDR2 YFSETQ.

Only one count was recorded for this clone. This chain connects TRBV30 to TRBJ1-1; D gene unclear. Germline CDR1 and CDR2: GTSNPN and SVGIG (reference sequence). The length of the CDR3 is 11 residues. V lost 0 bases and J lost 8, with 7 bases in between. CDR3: CAWSVTEEAFF. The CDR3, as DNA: TGTGCCTGGAGTGTTACTGAAGAAGCTTTCTTT.

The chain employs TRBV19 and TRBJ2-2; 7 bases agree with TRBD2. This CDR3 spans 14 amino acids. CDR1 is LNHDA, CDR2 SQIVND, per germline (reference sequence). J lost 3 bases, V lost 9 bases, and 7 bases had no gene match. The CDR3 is CASTLARDTGELFF. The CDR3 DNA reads TGTGCCAGCACACTAGCGAGGGACACCGGGGAGCTGTTTTTT.

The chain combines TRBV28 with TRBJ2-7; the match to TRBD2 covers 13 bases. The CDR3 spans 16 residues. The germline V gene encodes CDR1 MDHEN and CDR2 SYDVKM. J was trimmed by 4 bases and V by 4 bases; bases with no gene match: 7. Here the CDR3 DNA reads TGTGCCAGCAGTTCCCGAGGACTAGCGGGAGTGTACGAGCAGTACTTC. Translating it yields CASSSRGLAGVYEQYF.

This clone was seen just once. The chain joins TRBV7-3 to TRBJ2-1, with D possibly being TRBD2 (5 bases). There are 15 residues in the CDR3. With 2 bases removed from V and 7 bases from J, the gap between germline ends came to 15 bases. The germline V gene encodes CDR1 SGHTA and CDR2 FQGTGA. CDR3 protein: CASSLGGLAKNEQFF. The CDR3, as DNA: TGTGCCAGCAGCTTAGGTGGGCTAGCTAAGAATGAGCAGTTCTTC. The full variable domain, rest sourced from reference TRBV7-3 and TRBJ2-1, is GAGVSQTPSNKVTEKGKYVELRCDPISGHTALYWYRQSLGQGPEFLIYFQGTGAADDSGLPNDRFFAVRPEGSVSTLKIQRTERGDSAVYLCASSLGGLAKNEQFFGPGTRLTVL.

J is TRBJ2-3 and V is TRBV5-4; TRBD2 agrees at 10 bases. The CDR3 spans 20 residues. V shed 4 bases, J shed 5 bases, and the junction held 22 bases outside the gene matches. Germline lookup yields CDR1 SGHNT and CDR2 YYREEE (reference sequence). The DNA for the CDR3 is TGTGCCAGCAGCCCGGTCGGCGGGGCAGACATAGCGGGAGGCCAAGATACGCAGTATTTT. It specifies CASSPVGGADIAGGQDTQYF.

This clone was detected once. The CDR3 nucleotides read TGCAGCGTTGCCGGACAGGGGTCTAATTCACCCCTCCACTTT. Protein product: CSVAGQGSNSPLHF. The chain links TRBV29-1 to TRBJ1-6, with 9 bases aligning to TRBD1. The CDR3 loop spans 14 amino acids. Germline CDR1 reads SQVTM; CDR2 reads ANQGSEA. The ends lost 4 bases at V and 6 bases at J; junction bases unmatched: 4.

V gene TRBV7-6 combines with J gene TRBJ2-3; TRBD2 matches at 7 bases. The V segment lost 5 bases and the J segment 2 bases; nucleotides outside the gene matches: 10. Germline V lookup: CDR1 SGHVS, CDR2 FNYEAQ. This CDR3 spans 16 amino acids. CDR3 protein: CASSPIGGSHTDTQYF. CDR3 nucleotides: TGTGCCAGCAGCCCTATCGGCGGGAGCCACACAGATACGCAGTATTTT. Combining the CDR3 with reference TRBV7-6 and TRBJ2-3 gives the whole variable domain GAGVSQSPRYKVTKRGQDVALRCDPISGHVSLYWYRQALGQGPEFLTYFNYEAQQDKSGLPNDRFSAERPEGSISTLTIQRTEQRDSAMYRCASSPIGGSHTDTQYFGPGTRLTVL.

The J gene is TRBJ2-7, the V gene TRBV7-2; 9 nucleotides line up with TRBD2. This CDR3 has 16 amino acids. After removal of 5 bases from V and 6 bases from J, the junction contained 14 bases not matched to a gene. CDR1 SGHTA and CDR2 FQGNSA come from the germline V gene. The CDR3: CASSTRRAGGRSEQYF. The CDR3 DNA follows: TGTGCCAGCAGCACCCGACGGGCGGGAGGGCGGAGCGAGCAGTACTTC.

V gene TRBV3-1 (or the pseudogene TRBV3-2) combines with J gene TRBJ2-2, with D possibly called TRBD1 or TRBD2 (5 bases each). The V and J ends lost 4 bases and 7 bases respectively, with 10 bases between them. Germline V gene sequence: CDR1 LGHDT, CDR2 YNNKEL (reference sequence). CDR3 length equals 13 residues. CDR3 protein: CASSLRGVGELFF. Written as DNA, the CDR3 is TGTGCCAGCAGCCTTCGAGGGGTCGGGGAGCTGTTTTTT.

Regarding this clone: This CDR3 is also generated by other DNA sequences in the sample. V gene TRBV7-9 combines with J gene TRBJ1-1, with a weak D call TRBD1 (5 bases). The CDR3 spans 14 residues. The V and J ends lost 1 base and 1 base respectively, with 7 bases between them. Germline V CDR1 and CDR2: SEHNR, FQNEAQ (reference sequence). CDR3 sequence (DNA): TGTGCCAGCAGCTTAGGACAGCAGAACACTGAAGCTTTCTTT. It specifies CASSLGQQNTEAFF.

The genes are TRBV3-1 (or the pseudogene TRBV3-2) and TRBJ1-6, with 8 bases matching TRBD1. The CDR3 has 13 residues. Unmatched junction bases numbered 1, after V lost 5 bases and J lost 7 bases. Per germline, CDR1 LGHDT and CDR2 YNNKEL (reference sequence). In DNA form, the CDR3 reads TGTGCCAGCAGCGACAGGGGCAATTCACCCCTCCACTTT. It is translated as CASSDRGNSPLHF.

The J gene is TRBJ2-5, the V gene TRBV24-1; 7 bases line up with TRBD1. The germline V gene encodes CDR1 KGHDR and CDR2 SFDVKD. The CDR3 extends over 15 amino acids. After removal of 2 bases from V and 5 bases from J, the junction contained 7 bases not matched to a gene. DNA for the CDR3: TGTGCCACCAGTGATTCACGACAGGGTTCCGAGACCCAGTACTTC. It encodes CATSDSRQGSETQYF.

CDR3: CASSKESGGDTYGQYF. DNA of the CDR3: TGTGCCAGCAGCAAAGAATCAGGGGGCGACACCTACGGGCAGTACTTC. The rearrangement joins TRBV21-1 to TRBJ2-7; the D call in the table, TRBD1, was not verified against the DNA. TRBV21-1 is marked as a pseudogene. The CDR3 is made up of 16 amino acids.

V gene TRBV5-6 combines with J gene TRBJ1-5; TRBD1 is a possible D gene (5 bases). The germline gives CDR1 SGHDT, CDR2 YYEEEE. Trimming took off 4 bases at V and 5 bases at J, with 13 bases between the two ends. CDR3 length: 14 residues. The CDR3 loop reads CASSTFGGDQPQHF. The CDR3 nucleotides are TGTGCCAGCAGCACATTTGGGGGGGATCAGCCCCAGCATTTT.

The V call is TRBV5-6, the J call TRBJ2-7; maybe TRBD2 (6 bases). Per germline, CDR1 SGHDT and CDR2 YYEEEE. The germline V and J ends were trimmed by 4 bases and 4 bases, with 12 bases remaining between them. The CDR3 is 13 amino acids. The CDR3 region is CASSAGGSYEQYF. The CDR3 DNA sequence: TGTGCCAGCAGCGCCGGGGGTTCATACGAGCAGTACTTC.

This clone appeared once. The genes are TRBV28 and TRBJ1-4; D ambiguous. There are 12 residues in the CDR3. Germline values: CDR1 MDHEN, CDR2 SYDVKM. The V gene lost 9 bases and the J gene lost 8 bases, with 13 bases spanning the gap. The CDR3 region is CASRDSTEKLFF. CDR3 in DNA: TGTGCCAGTCGAGACTCAACGGAAAAACTGTTTTTT.

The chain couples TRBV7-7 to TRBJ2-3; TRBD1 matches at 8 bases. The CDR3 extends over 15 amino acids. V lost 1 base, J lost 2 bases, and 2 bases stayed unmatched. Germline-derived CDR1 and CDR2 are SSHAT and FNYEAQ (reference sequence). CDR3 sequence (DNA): TGTGCCAGCAGCTTAGACAGGGGGTCCACAGATACGCAGTATTTT. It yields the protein CASSLDRGSTDTQYF.

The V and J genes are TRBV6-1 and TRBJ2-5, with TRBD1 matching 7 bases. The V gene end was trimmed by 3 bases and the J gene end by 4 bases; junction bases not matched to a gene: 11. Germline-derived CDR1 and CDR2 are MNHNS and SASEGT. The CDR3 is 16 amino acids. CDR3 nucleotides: TGTGCCAGCAGTGATTTACCAGGGGGATGGGGAGAGACCCAGTACTTC. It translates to CASSDLPGGWGETQYF.